This T cell receptor (beta chain) stems from a study of blood T cell repertoires in COVID-19 (TCRdb year 2020). Background on the whole study: Collaborator samples came from the United States, Italy and Spain and covered acute and convalescent phases of COVID-19. The prospective study material was composed of cDNA or gDNA derived from T cells, B-cell-depleted T cells, or PBMCs. Subjects who had been exposed to COVID-19, were actively infected with it, or had recovered from it provided the deeply sampled blood TCRbeta repertoires that made up the dataset. A freely available public database, intended as a resource for researchers studying the immune response to SARS-CoV-2, is where the repertoires were released. The samples were drawn from two sources: the first 160 participants of the ongoing ImmuneRACE study, and 950 to 1,500 subjects contributed by 6 global collaborators. Sample metadata almost always included a de-identified subject ID, COVID-19 status, age in years and sex. Where available, HLA class I and class II types were obtained from metadata supplied by the sample provider rather than from assay-based typing.

Samples from volunteer blood donors who had recovered from COVID-19 were contributed by a second Seattle source. The collaborating institutions used their own protocols to collect whole blood in K2EDTA tubes. Collaborator samples were shipped for TCRbeta analysis as frozen whole blood, isolated PBMCs, or DNA extracted from either sample type. TCRbeta CDR3 regions were amplified from genomic DNA by means of the immunoSEQ Assay, a bias-controlled multiplex PCR. Turning to the authors' computational methods: Within the assay, amplification of reference gene primers was used to estimate how many nucleated cells each sample contained. To quantify the absolute abundance of each unique TCRbeta CDR3 rearrangement, sequence reads were collapsed and filtered. Productive Simpson clonality was computed per sample as the square root of Simpson's diversity index over productive rearrangements. TCRdb took this table from immuneACCESS and kept in-frame rearrangements with V and J called. Such tables lack part of the clones; where checked against another copy, unresolved V genes explain under half of the gap, and the rest is unexplained. V and J calls and clone size are copied from that table; D and trimming were computed from the DNA. Within this sample are about 150,000 clones, with around 86% of them counted one time only. About an eighth of the sample is taken by the ten largest.

A note on this clone: It lacks a known antigen. No quality values exist for individual bases; no much larger clone is one base distant.

Results and caveats for the whole study, not just this receptor: The quantity of clinical and demographic metadata differed by source and by participant and was supplied without curation.

V loses 6 bases at its end and J loses 1 base; junction bases beyond the gene matches: 7. CDR1 and CDR2 were assigned from the germline V gene as WSHSY and SAAADI. The CDR3 runs 15 residues from the cysteine to the phenylalanine. The retained sequence is limited to the CDR3, 45 bases, with the frame set at the first base. What was sequenced was peripheral blood. The rearranged segments are TRBV10-2 and TRBJ2-7; TRBD2 aligns with 9 central bases. The clonotype originates from a man aged 70-80 years who had recovered from COVID-19. The CDR3 region has the sequence CASRLAGVGSYEQYF. The nucleotides read TGCGCCAGCAGATTAGCGGGAGTAGGGTCCTACGAGCAGTACTTC.